The 30 T cell receptor beta chains given below trace back to one sample, sequenced in a study of molecular identifiers for immune sequencing clone quantification. TCRdb reanalysed the PCR reads using MiXCR and keeps one entry per CDR3 protein. Of over 65,000 distinct CDR3 sequences listed, more than 20% are singletons. The sample taken for sequencing was naive CD8+ T cells from blood, with Jurkat cell RNA spiked in. Subset indicated: FACS-sorted CD8+CD4-CCR7+CD45RA+ naive T cells. The origin of the receptors is a human donor in good health. Some libraries in this study had Jurkat cell RNA spiked in.

V usage is TRBV20-1 and J usage is TRBJ2-1; the D is unclear. The CDR3 consists of 17 residues. Germline CDR1 reads DFQATT; CDR2 reads SNEGSKA (reference sequence). V dropped 0 bases and J dropped 1 base, with 16 bases sitting between them. This chain's CDR3 is CSAREEWVDQSYNEQFF. The CDR3 DNA reads TGCAGTGCTAGAGAAGAGTGGGTTGACCAGTCCTACAATGAGCAGTTCTTC.

This clonotype has just a few counts. The chain uses TRBV18 and TRBJ1-2; no firm D call. The CDR3 extends over 11 amino acids. Germline CDR1 KGHSH, CDR2 LQKENI. The ends were cut back, 5 bases at V and 7 bases at J, with 8 bases in the middle. This CDR3 is CASSISTGYTF. The CDR3 coding sequence is TGTGCCAGCTCAATTTCCACTGGCTACACCTTC.

The chain combines TRBV7-8 with TRBJ1-2; no clear D. Trimming took 5 bases from V and 2 from J, leaving 9 bases between them. The CDR3 sequence is 13 residues long. The germline CDR1 and CDR2 sequences are SGHVS and FQNEAQ. The CDR3: CASSPIGNYGYTF. For the CDR3, the DNA is TGTGCCAGCAGCCCAATCGGGAACTATGGCTACACCTTC. Full variable domain (missing parts from reference TRBV7-8 and TRBJ1-2): GAGVSQSPRYKVAKRGQDVALRCDPISGHVSLFWYQQALGQGPEFLTYFQNEAQLDKSGLPSDRFFAERPEGSVSTLKIQRTQQEDSAVYLCASSPIGNYGYTFGSGTRLTVV.

The rearrangement uses TRBV2 and TRBJ1-1; 7 bases fit TRBD1. The trim removed 1 base at V and 6 bases at J, leaving 8 bases unmatched. CDR3 length: 15 amino acids. The germline CDR1 and CDR2 sequences are SNHLY and FYNNEI. The CDR3 is CASSEGGQFPSEAFF. CDR3 DNA: TGTGCCAGCAGTGAAGGGGGACAGTTCCCTTCTGAAGCTTTCTTT.

The J gene is TRBJ2-7, the V gene TRBV7-8, with 8 positions matching TRBD1. V lost 0 bases, J lost 3 bases, and 4 bases stayed unmatched. CDR1 and CDR2 from the germline V gene are SGHVS and FQNEAQ. There are 15 residues in the CDR3. Here the CDR3 reads CASSLAGQAFYEQYF. CDR3 nucleotides: TGTGCCAGCAGCTTAGCGGGACAGGCCTTCTACGAGCAGTACTTC.

This chain joins TRBV9 and TRBJ2-5, with TRBD2 matching 12 bases. The CDR3 has 18 amino acids. Germline assignment: CDR1 SGDLS and CDR2 YYNGEE. J gave up 4 bases and V 0 bases, and 10 bases lay outside the gene matches. CDR3 sequence reads: CASSVGSLGLAGIETQYF. DNA of the CDR3: TGTGCCAGCAGCGTAGGCTCGCTCGGACTAGCGGGAATAGAGACCCAGTACTTC.

There are a few counts of this clonotype. The V and J genes are TRBV14 and TRBJ2-5; D not certain. This CDR3 spans 14 amino acids. The V and J ends lost 0 bases and 5 bases respectively, with 10 bases between them. The V gene's germline CDR1 is SGHDN and CDR2 FVKESK. The CDR3 bases are TGTGCCAGCAGCCAAGATGTCAGTTGGGAGACCCAGTACTTC. Its protein is CASSQDVSWETQYF.

A word on this clonotype: The junction departs from germline at one end; a sequencing error may be responsible. The chain has TRBV12-3 or TRBV12-4 and TRBJ2-5; possibly TRBD1 or TRBD2 for D (5 bases each). The CDR3 contains 16 residues. The CDR3 protein is CASAGTLVRKQGTQYF. The CDR3 coding sequence is TGTGCCAGCGCCGGGACCCTGGTGCGGAAACAAGGGACCCAGTACTTC.

This clonotype was seen a handful of times. The chain uses TRBV7-8 and TRBJ2-7; D is possibly TRBD1 or TRBD2 (5 bases each). The CDR3 runs 15 residues. Trimming pared 4 bases from V and 3 bases from J, leaving 16 bases between. Looked up from germline, CDR1 is SGHVS and CDR2 is FQNEAQ. Written as DNA, the CDR3 is TGTGCCAGCAGCTCGAAAGGGACGGCGATCTACGAGCAGTACTTC. Translating it yields CASSSKGTAIYEQYF.

This clonotype was recorded many times. The rearrangement links TRBV29-1 to TRBJ2-7; 8 nucleotides match TRBD1. Germline V gives CDR1 SQVTM, CDR2 ANQGSEA. This CDR3 region has 13 residues. V dropped 6 bases and J dropped 3; count of bases not matched to a gene: 7. CDR3 in amino acids: CSVGTGDLYEQYF. DNA of the CDR3: TGCAGCGTCGGGACAGGAGACCTCTACGAGCAGTACTTC.

This clonotype came up once. This chain links TRBV20-1 with TRBJ2-1; 10 bases are a match to TRBD2. Germline CDR1 DFQATT, CDR2 SNEGSKA (reference sequence). The CDR3 sequence is 16 residues long. With 2 bases clipped from V and 6 bases from J, the junction kept 10 bases outside the gene matches. The CDR3 reads CSARYTLAGLVNEQFF. The CDR3 DNA follows: TGCAGTGCTAGATACACACTAGCGGGGTTAGTCAATGAGCAGTTCTTC.

V usage is TRBV4-2 and J usage is TRBJ2-1; TRBD2 matches 9 bases. CDR1 is LGHNA, CDR2 YNFKEQ, per germline. The junction had 6 bases not matched to a gene; V was cut back by 1 base and J by 8 bases. The CDR3 is made up of 15 amino acids. The CDR3 bases are TGTGCCAGCAGCCAAGGAGTTAGCGGGAGATATGAGCAGTTCTTC. Translation gives CASSQGVSGRYEQFF.

V gene TRBV3-1 combines with J gene TRBJ1-2; D is undetermined. Trimming removed 4 bases at V and 3 bases at J, with 6 bases between. The CDR3 runs to 12 residues. The germline gives CDR1 LGHDT, CDR2 YNNKEL (reference sequence). CDR3 DNA: TGTGCCAGCAGCCTAAAGTACTATGGCTACACCTTC. It is translated as CASSLKYYGYTF.

Concerning this clonotype: It may be a read error: a sequence one base away is much more abundant. The gene calls are TRBV20-1 and TRBJ2-3, with 7 positions matching TRBD2. Trimming cost V 5 bases and J 2 bases; bases outside gene matches: 10. The CDR3 loop spans 15 amino acids. Germline CDR1 reads DFQATT; CDR2 reads SNEGSKA (reference sequence). For the CDR3, the DNA is TGCAGTGCTGCCGGACCAGCGGGGATCACAGATACGCAGTATTTT. It is translated as CSAAGPAGITDTQYF.

This clonotype was counted between two and nine times. The V gene is TRBV19, the J gene TRBJ1-5, with D hard to call. Germline loops: CDR1 LNHDA, CDR2 SQIVND (reference sequence). The CDR3 spans 13 residues. Trimming removed 6 bases at V and 4 bases at J, with 10 bases between. The CDR3, as DNA: TGTGCCAGTAGCCTATCCTATAATCAGCCCCAGCATTTT. As protein: CASSLSYNQPQHF.

This clonotype was observed a handful of times. This chain links TRBV19 with TRBJ2-1; 9 bases match TRBD1. J lost 5 bases, V lost 3 bases, and 11 bases had no gene match. The V gene's germline CDR1 is LNHDA and CDR2 SQIVND (reference sequence). The CDR3 spans 17 residues. The CDR3 reads CASSILTGTGIHNEQFF. The CDR3 region has the DNA TGTGCCAGTAGTATTCTCACCGGGACAGGGATACACAATGAGCAGTTCTTC.

This clonotype was recorded a few times. The V call is TRBV12-3 or TRBV12-4, the J call TRBJ1-1, with TRBD1 as a possible D gene (6 bases). This CDR3 is built from 18 residues. With 6 bases removed from V and 1 base from J, the gap between germline ends came to 24 bases. The CDR3 is CASRPSRRGTGRNTEAFF. CDR3 bases: TGTGCCAGCAGACCGAGCCGGCGGGGTACAGGGCGGAACACTGAAGCTTTCTTT.

This clonotype occurred many times. The V gene is TRBV25-1, the J gene TRBJ1-2; D call uncertain. The CDR3 runs 13 residues. The V gene lost 3 bases and the J gene lost 4 bases, with 9 bases spanning the gap. Germline-derived CDR1 and CDR2 are MGHDK and SYGVNS. CDR3 protein: CASSDSPRYGYTF. The CDR3 DNA reads TGTGCCAGCAGTGACAGTCCTCGCTATGGCTACACCTTC.

With respect to this clonotype: A read error may be the cause here, since a much bigger clone is one base away. The CDR3 carries no conserved terminal phenylalanine or tryptophan, so it likely arises from a read error. The V gene is TRBV6-5, the J gene TRBJ1-5, with D possibly matching TRBD1 (5 bases). The germline gives CDR1 MNHEY, CDR2 SVGAGI. Trimming took off 4 bases at V and 0 bases at J, with 10 bases between the two ends. The CDR3 loop spans 15 amino acids. The CDR3 DNA follows: TGTGCCAGCAGTTCCCGGGACTATAGCAATCAGCCCCAGCATTAT. Protein product: CASSSRDYSNQPQHY.

The rearrangement links TRBV12-5 to TRBJ2-7; possible D gene TRBD1, 5 bases. The V end lost 6 bases, the J end lost 3 bases, and 9 bases lay between the germline ends. Germline V gene sequence: CDR1 LGHNT, CDR2 FRNRAP. The CDR3 spans 12 residues. The CDR3 DNA follows: TGTGCTAGTGGGCCGACAGTCTACGAGCAGTACTTC. This encodes CASGPTVYEQYF.

In this sample, this clonotype turned up a few times. The CDR3 DNA sequence: TGTGCCAGTAATCGGGGGGGCCCGGATACGCAGTATTTT. This encodes CASNRGGPDTQYF. The V call is TRBV19, the J call TRBJ2-3, with 8 nucleotides matching TRBD2. Germline V lookup: CDR1 LNHDA, CDR2 SQIVND (reference sequence). The CDR3 extends over 13 amino acids. Unmatched junction bases numbered 6, after V lost 7 bases and J lost 6 bases.

The genes are TRBV6-5 and TRBJ2-5, with TRBD1 matching 8 bases. The CDR3 extends over 14 amino acids. Looked up from germline, CDR1 is MNHEY and CDR2 is SVGAGI. V lost 6 bases and J lost 5; bases outside the gene matches: 8. The CDR3 spells CASRLTGDGETQYF. The CDR3 DNA follows: TGTGCCAGCAGGTTGACAGGGGATGGCGAGACCCAGTACTTC.

The V gene is TRBV7-9, the J gene TRBJ2-7; D is possibly TRBD1 (6 bases). CDR1 and CDR2 from the germline V gene are SEHNR and FQNEAQ (reference sequence). The CDR3 extends over 12 amino acids. Trimming removed 6 bases from V and 6 bases from J, with 12 bases in between. The CDR3 nucleotides read TGTGCCAGCAGTACCGACAGGTCCGAGCAGTACTTC. Encoded protein: CASSTDRSEQYF.

This clonotype has just one count. Given a much more abundant clone one base away, this may be a read error. The chain couples TRBV29-1 to TRBJ2-7; no firm D call. The CDR3 covers 12 residues. The V and J ends lost 3 bases and 3 bases respectively, with 9 bases between them. Germline V gives CDR1 SQVTM, CDR2 ANQGSEA. The DNA of the CDR3 is TGCAGCGTTGATGAAGGCAGCTACGAGCAGTACTTC. It is translated as CSVDEGSYEQYF.

About this clonotype: A much larger clone lies one base from this, so it may be a read error. The conserved closing phenylalanine or tryptophan is absent in this CDR3, likely reflecting a read error. The chain joins TRBV7-8 to TRBJ2-1, with 7 bases fitting TRBD1. CDR1 is SGHVS, CDR2 FQNEAQ, per germline. V lost 2 bases to trimming and J lost 7 bases; unmatched junction nucleotides: 14. The CDR3 runs to 17 residues. Here the CDR3 reads CASSLIHNRGLLNEQFL. The CDR3 DNA is TGTGCCAGCAGCTTAATTCATAACAGGGGATTGCTAAATGAGCAGTTCCTC.

Concerning this clonotype itself: One end of the junction does not line up with germline, which may come from a read error. The V gene is TRBV28, the J gene TRBJ2-7; 7 bases map to TRBD1. The CDR3 loop spans 15 amino acids. Germline assignment: CDR1 MDHEN and CDR2 SYDVKM. CDR3 in amino acids: CASGSRRQGFNEQYF. As DNA, the CDR3 is TGTGCCAGCGGCTCACGGCGACAGGGATTCAACGAACAGTACTTC.

This clonotype has ten or more counts. The rearrangement links TRBV28 to TRBJ1-5; D uncertain. CDR3 length: 16 amino acids. V was trimmed by 5 bases and J by 0 bases, leaving 14 bases between them. Germline V gene lookup returns CDR1 MDHEN and CDR2 SYDVKM. As DNA, the CDR3 is TGTGCCAGCAGTACACCCCACGGTTATAGCAATCAGCCCCAGCATTTT. This codes for CASSTPHGYSNQPQHF.

As to this clonotype: A read error may explain this, as a much larger clone is one base away. V usage is TRBV7-3 and J usage is TRBJ1-1; TRBD1 might be the D (6 bases). CDR1 and CDR2 (germline): SGHTA, FQGTGA. V was trimmed by 2 bases and J by 7 bases, leaving 14 bases between them. The CDR3 runs 14 residues. DNA of the CDR3: TGTGCCAGCAGCTTAGGGGGCGTTGGGGGTGAAGCTTTCTTT. Translating gives CASSLGGVGGEAFF.

Concerning this clonotype itself: A much larger clone lies a single base off, so this may be a read error. This chain joins TRBV6-5 and TRBJ2-1; 9 positions agree with TRBD2. The CDR3 contains 15 residues. CDR1 is MNHEY, CDR2 SVGAGI, per germline. CDR3 protein: CASSSGSGSYSEQFF. The CDR3 bases are TGTGCCAGCAGTTCGGGTAGCGGGAGCTACAGTGAGCAGTTCTTC.

The rearrangement links TRBV5-1 to TRBJ2-2; D could derive from TRBD1 or TRBD2 (5 bases each). Trimming removed 6 bases from V and 3 bases from J, with 15 bases in between. The CDR3 is 15 residues long. Germline CDR1 is SGHRS and CDR2 is YFSETQ. In DNA, the CDR3 is TGCGCCAGCAACTACCGGGACCGATACACCGGGGAGCTGTTTTTT. It specifies CASNYRDRYTGELFF.